This TCR beta chain was sequenced in a study of blood T cell repertoires in COVID-19. Study-wide background: The study drew acute and convalescent COVID-19 samples from the United States, Italy and Spain. Sources were T cells, B-cell-depleted T cells, or PBMCs; the material itself was cDNA or gDNA.

In the authors' methods: It was from reference gene primer amplification that nucleated cell counts were estimated. Generated by immunoSEQ multiplex PCR, the TCRdb table keeps only in-frame clones and is missing some. That table furnishes V, J and clone size, whereas the DNA furnished D and trimming. This table has around 56,000 clones, around 86% appearing once. Trimming removed 4 bases at V and 6 bases at J, with 4 bases between. The CDR3 covers 11 residues. The germline CDR1 and CDR2 sequences are MNHEY and SVGAGI. In this sample, this clone turned up once. Sequencing input: peripheral blood. The origin of this receptor is an elderly woman with active or convalescent COVID-19. The V gene is TRBV6-5, the J gene TRBJ2-1; D is uncertain. CDR3 region: CASSSSNEQFF. CDR3 nucleotide sequence: TGTGCCAGCAGTTCCAGCAATGAGCAGTTCTTC.